This T cell receptor (beta chain) was observed in a study of cytomegalovirus exposure and HLA in healthy donors. Amplification used 60 Vbeta primers and 13 Jbeta primers. Measured with immunoSEQ multiplex PCR; TCRdb has only the in-frame clones, and not every one. This table has fewer than 150,000 clones, around 81% appearing once. With respect to this clone: Its antigen is unknown.

Study-wide findings and caveats: In a later analysis, across HLA loci, associated TCR counts were highest for DRB1, lowest for HLA-C.

This CDR3 is built from 14 residues. Between the trimmed V and J ends, which lost 1 base and 0 bases, there was a span of 5 bases. Germline V gene sequence: CDR1 PRHDT, CDR2 FYEKMQ (reference sequence). The chain employs TRBV13 and TRBJ2-3, with D unresolved. This receptor was identified in a man aged 35 to 55 in good health and CMV-seropositive. The sample was PBMCs. The CDR3 DNA is TGTGCCAGCAGCTTAGACGGGAGCACAGATACGCAGTATTTT. Translating gives CASSLDGSTDTQYF.